Listed below are T cell receptor beta chains from one sample, sequenced in a study of cytomegalovirus exposure and HLA in healthy donors. Repertoires were generated with immunoSEQ multiplex PCR, while TCRdb's copy carries only in-frame clones and drops some. In total, the table holds approximately 110,000 clones. Sequenced sample: PBMCs. The receptors stem from a man younger than 40 in good health and CMV-seronegative. CDR3s include the opening cysteine and the closing phenylalanine or tryptophan. D genes are given only for firm matches. Not all rows give a size; the values are once, few, many and, for expanded clones, a class.

d_call j_call clone_size v_call cdr3_aa cdr3_nt
. TRBJ2-5 . TRBV19 CASSSNFQGGEETQYF TGTGCCAGTAGTTCAAACTTTCAGGGCGGGGAAGAGACCCAGTACTTC
TRBD1 TRBJ1-1 . TRBV20-1 CSLDRTGHAFF TGCAGTTTGGACAGGACAGGACACGCTTTCTTT
TRBD2 TRBJ2-7 . TRBV5-6 CASSHTSVRHEQYF TGTGCCAGCAGCCATACTAGCGTCAGGCACGAGCAGTACTTC
TRBD2 TRBJ2-4 . TRBV28 CASSSGLAGKNIQYF TGTGCCAGCAGTTCGGGACTAGCGGGGAAAAACATTCAGTACTTC
TRBD1 TRBJ2-7 medium-sized TRBV6-1 CASEGDRGDEQYF TGTGCCAGCGAAGGGGACAGGGGGGACGAGCAGTACTTC
TRBD2 TRBJ2-7 . TRBV6-5 CASSYLGGREQYF TGTGCCAGCAGTTACTTGGGAGGGAGGGAGCAGTACTTC
. TRBJ2-7 . TRBV29-1 CSVEDRLGEDYEQYF TGCAGCGTTGAAGATCGGCTAGGGGAGGACTACGAGCAGTACTTC
. TRBJ1-3 . TRBV10-3 CAISDPRRHGGGNTIYF TGTGCCATCAGTGACCCCCGAAGACACGGAGGAGGAAACACCATATATTTT
. TRBJ1-6 . TRBV11-2 CASSLDWRDASPLHF TGTGCCAGCAGCTTAGATTGGAGAGACGCTTCACCCCTCCACTTT
TRBD2 TRBJ2-5 . TRBV19 CASSTWVAGGETQYF TGTGCCAGTAGTACTTGGGTAGCGGGGGGGGAGACCCAGTACTTC
. TRBJ2-7 . TRBV5-6 CASSLRGIYEQYF TGTGCCAGCAGCTTGAGAGGGATCTACGAGCAGTACTTC
TRBD1 TRBJ2-2 . TRBV15 CATQEGTGTNTGELFF TGTGCCACCCAAGAAGGGACAGGCACGAACACCGGGGAGCTGTTTTTT